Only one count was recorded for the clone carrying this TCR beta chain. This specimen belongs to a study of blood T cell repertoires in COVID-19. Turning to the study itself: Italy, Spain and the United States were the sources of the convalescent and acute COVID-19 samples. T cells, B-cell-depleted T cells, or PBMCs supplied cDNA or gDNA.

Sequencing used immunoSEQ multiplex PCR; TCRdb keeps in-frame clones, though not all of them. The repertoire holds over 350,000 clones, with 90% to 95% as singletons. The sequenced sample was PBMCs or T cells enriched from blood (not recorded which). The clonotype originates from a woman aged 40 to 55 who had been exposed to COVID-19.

The CDR3 sequence is CAISEPGGTSGPPAQYF. The CDR3 coding sequence is TGTGCCATCAGTGAGCCGGGCGGGACTAGCGGACCACCGGCCCAGTACTTC. The chain is built from TRBV10-3 and TRBJ2-5; 11 bases fit TRBD2. This CDR3 region has 17 residues. V lost 2 bases and J lost 9; bases outside the gene matches: 14. Germline lookup yields CDR1 ENHRY and CDR2 SYGVKD.